One and the same sample provided the 6 T cell receptor beta chains below, sequenced in a study of blood T cell dynamics during melanoma immunotherapy. Sequenced by immunoSEQ multiplex PCR; TCRdb stores in-frame clones only, minus some. The repertoire holds more than 10,000 clones, 84% seen once, with 14% in the top ten. The time point is: pre-treatment baseline. The starting material was blood, obtained from a patient treated with checkpoint blockade. These receptor sequences come from a human donor with melanoma.

The chain employs TRBV11-1 and TRBJ1-6; 7 bases are shared with TRBD1. CDR3 length: 14 amino acids. The ends lost 5 bases at V and 5 bases at J; junction bases unmatched: 3. Germline lookup yields CDR1 SGHAT and CDR2 FQDESV (reference sequence). CDR3 protein: CASSLTGNNSPLHF. As DNA, the CDR3 is TGTGCCAGCAGCCTGACAGGGAATAATTCACCCCTCCACTTT.

This chain connects TRBV6-5 to TRBJ1-1, with D perhaps matching TRBD1 (6 bases). The CDR3 is 13 residues long. V lost 4 bases, J lost 5 bases, and 11 bases lay in between. Germline CDR1 and CDR2: MNHEY and SVGAGI. The CDR3 is CASSFRGRTEAFF. DNA of the CDR3: TGTGCCAGCAGTTTCAGGGGTAGGACTGAAGCTTTCTTT.

The rearrangement uses TRBV19 and TRBJ2-7; TRBD1 or TRBD2 may be the D gene (7 bases each). V was shortened by 5 bases and J by 6 bases, with 14 bases between the two germline ends. Germline loops: CDR1 LNHDA, CDR2 SQIVND (reference sequence). The CDR3 length is 13 residues. CDR3 bases: TGTGCCAGTAGTTCAACAGGGGAGGGCGAGCAGTACTTC. This sequence encodes CASSSTGEGEQYF.

As regards this clone: Compared with germline, one end of the junction differs, possibly owing to a read error. The sample has other DNA sequences that encode this CDR3 too. As DNA, the CDR3 is TGTGCCAGCAGCCCTGAGACAGGGAACTACGGCTACACCTTC. Amino acid sequence: CASSPETGNYGYTF. The gene calls are TRBV9 and TRBJ1-2; TRBD1 agrees at 7 bases. The CDR3 is 14 amino acids. Germline CDR1 reads SGDLS; CDR2 reads YYNGEE.

The chain joins TRBV9 to TRBJ2-7; D perhaps matches TRBD2 (6 bases). CDR1 SGDLS and CDR2 YYNGEE come from the germline V gene. V lost 0 bases, J lost 3 bases, and 13 bases lay in between. The CDR3 is made up of 15 amino acids. CDR3 in amino acids: CASSVGLDFLYEQYF. The CDR3 nucleotides are TGTGCCAGCAGCGTAGGACTAGACTTCCTCTACGAGCAGTACTTC.

This rearrangement joins TRBV9 to TRBJ2-5; D is ambiguous. Germline V gene lookup returns CDR1 SGDLS and CDR2 YYNGEE. The V gene lost 0 bases and the J gene lost 4 bases, with 10 bases spanning the gap. This CDR3 spans 14 amino acids. CDR3 region: CASSVAYRGETQYF. The CDR3 DNA reads TGTGCCAGCAGCGTAGCTTATAGAGGAGAGACCCAGTACTTC.